In its sample, the clone carrying this TCR beta chain was seen many times. Its antigen is as yet unknown. Disease duration was under 3 months in the ophthalmopathy patients, who also had a Clinical Activity Score of at least 3 and a NOSPECS grade of at least 4. Amplified regions were TCR beta CDR3 sequences from RNA transcripts. The HTBI primer set served for first-round RT-PCR of the TCR CDR3. MiXCR, run by TCRdb on the multiplex PCR reads, gives a single entry per CDR3 protein. Altogether 300,000 to 400,000 distinct CDR3 sequences are present, roughly 15% being singletons, with the ten largest covering about 20%. This CDR3 has 13 residues. Germline V gene sequence: CDR1 GTSNPN, CDR2 SVGIG (reference sequence). The ends lost 3 bases at V and 8 bases at J; junction bases unmatched: 8. The data belong to a study of T cells in Graves' hyperthyroidism and ophthalmopathy. Study-level results: In validation, the model predicted ophthalmopathy. These predictions came a median approximately six months before onset.

The specimen sequenced was blood. The chain links TRBV30 to TRBJ1-1; TRBD1 agrees at 8 bases. This TCR was recovered from a woman younger than 45 with Graves' ophthalmopathy. The CDR3 DNA reads TGTGCCTGGAGGGCGGGATGGGACAGGGAAGCTTTCTTT. Translating gives CAWRAGWDREAFF.